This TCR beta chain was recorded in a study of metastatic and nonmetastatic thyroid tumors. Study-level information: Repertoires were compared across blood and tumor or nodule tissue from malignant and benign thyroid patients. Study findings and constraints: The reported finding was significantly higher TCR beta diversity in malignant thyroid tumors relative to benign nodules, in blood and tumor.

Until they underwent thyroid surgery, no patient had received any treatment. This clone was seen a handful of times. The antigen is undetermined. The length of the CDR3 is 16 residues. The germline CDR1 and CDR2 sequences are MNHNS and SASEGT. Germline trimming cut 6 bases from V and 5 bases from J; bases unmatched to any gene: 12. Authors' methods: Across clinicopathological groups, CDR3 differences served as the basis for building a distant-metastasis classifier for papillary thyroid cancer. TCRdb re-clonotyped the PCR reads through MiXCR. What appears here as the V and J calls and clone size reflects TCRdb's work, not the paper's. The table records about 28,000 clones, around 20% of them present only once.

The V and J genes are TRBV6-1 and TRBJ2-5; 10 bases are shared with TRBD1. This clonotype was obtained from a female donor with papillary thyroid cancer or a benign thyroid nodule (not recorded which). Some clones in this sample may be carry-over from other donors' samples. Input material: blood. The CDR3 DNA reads TGTGCCAGCAGGTCGCCGGGACAGGGGAATTGGGAGACCCAGTACTTC. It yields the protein CASRSPGQGNWETQYF.